Sequencing of this T cell receptor beta chain was carried out in a study of cytomegalovirus exposure and HLA in healthy donors. Study conclusions and caveats: A classifier reportedly called cytomegalovirus status with high sensitivity and specificity. Reported findings show TCR beta sequences accurately forecast HLA-A and HLA-B alleles in most subjects. V- and J-gene trimming in TCR beta was tied to a missense DCLRE1C variant by an analysis performed later.

Primers: 60 Vbeta forward and 13 Jbeta reverse. Sequencing used immunoSEQ multiplex PCR; TCRdb keeps in-frame clones, though not all of them. Among 130,000 or so clones listed, about four fifths were seen once. Concerning this clone itself: Antigen specificity is unknown.

CDR1 is SGHNT, CDR2 YYREEE, per germline (reference sequence). CDR3 length: 12 residues. V lost 3 bases and J lost 10; bases outside the gene matches: 4. V usage is TRBV5-4 and J usage is TRBJ1-1, with 9 nucleotides matching TRBD1. The sequencing input was PBMCs. The TCR originated in a woman aged 18-29 years in good health and CMV-seronegative. The CDR3 DNA reads TGTGCCAGCAGCTGGGACAGGGCGGGAGCTTTCTTT. It is translated as CASSWDRAGAFF.